This T cell receptor (beta chain) was obtained from a study of OX40 agonist ivuxolimab in advanced cancers. The CDR3 extends over 15 amino acids. Germline CDR1 LNHDA, CDR2 SQIVND (reference sequence). V was clipped by 9 bases and J by 0 bases, with 17 bases between them. This clone was seen a handful of times. The table came from immunoSEQ multiplex PCR; TCRdb's copy has only in-frame clones and leaves some out. The table lists over 65,000 clones, 85% to 95% of them singletons. This sequence was found in an adult with an advanced solid tumor such as melanoma, head and neck, liver or kidney cancer. The V and J genes are TRBV19 and TRBJ1-1; tentative D call: TRBD1 (5 bases). The material sequenced was CD4+ or CD8+ T cells sorted from blood, taken in a trial of the OX40 agonist ivuxolimab. CDR3 in amino acids: CASKPGRNMNTEAFF. The DNA for the CDR3 is TGTGCCAGCAAGCCGGGACGAAATATGAACACTGAAGCTTTCTTT.